The 7 T cell receptor beta chains presented below share a single source sample, sequenced in a study of untreated major depressive disorder. This table comes from immunoSEQ multiplex PCR, and its TCRdb copy is limited to in-frame clones, with some not included. The repertoire holds 20,000 to 25,000 clones, around 87% seen once, with roughly 4.7% in the top ten. Input material: CD4+ T cells from PBMCs. The receptors derive from a woman aged 25 to 39 in good health.

The chain links TRBV5-1 to TRBJ2-3, with TRBD2 matching over 9 bases. Germline V gene lookup returns CDR1 SGHRS and CDR2 YFSETQ. The CDR3 loop spans 16 amino acids. V dropped 2 bases and J dropped 2; count of bases not matched to a gene: 6. CDR3 residues: CASSLGTSSNTDTQYF. The CDR3 nucleotides read TGCGCCAGCAGCTTAGGGACTAGCTCAAACACAGATACGCAGTATTTT.

This chain links TRBV7-6 with TRBJ2-7; 11 bases are shared with TRBD2. V trimming: 5 bases; J trimming: 8 bases; junction bases outside the gene matches: 14. Per the germline V gene, CDR1 is SGHVS and CDR2 is FNYEAQ. The CDR3 totals 16 residues. CDR3 bases: TGTGCCAGCAGCCTCTCGGTAGCTAGCGGGGGGAATAAGCAGTACTTC. The encoded protein is CASSLSVASGGNKQYF.

The chain carries TRBV18 and TRBJ1-4; D is unclear. Trimming took off 4 bases at V and 8 bases at J, with 11 bases between the two ends. Germline-derived CDR1 and CDR2 are KGHSH and LQKENI. This CDR3 has 13 amino acids. The CDR3 bases are TGTGCCAGCTCACGAGGTGTTCAGGAAAAACTGTTTTTT. Protein sequence: CASSRGVQEKLFF. Using reference TRBV18 and TRBJ1-4 for the parts outside the CDR3, the full variable domain is NAGVMQNPRHLVRRRGQEARLRCSPMKGHSHVYWYRQLPEEGLKFMVYLQKENIIDESGMPKERFSAEFPKEGPSILRIQQVVRGDSAAYFCASSRGVQEKLFFGSGTQLSVL.

In the case of this clone: Other nucleotide sequences from this sample produce the same CDR3. The rearrangement joins TRBV6-5 to TRBJ1-5; D call uncertain. V was trimmed by 4 bases and J by 2 bases, leaving 6 bases between them. The CDR3 spans 13 residues. The germline CDR1 and CDR2 sequences are MNHEY and SVGAGI. CDR3 region: CASSWGGNQPQHF. The DNA of the CDR3 is TGTGCCAGCAGTTGGGGAGGCAATCAGCCCCAGCATTTT.

The chain is built from TRBV7-2 and TRBJ2-1, with TRBD1 matching over 7 bases. Per the germline V gene, CDR1 is SGHTA and CDR2 is FQGNSA. The V and J ends lost 5 bases and 4 bases, in that order; junction bases with no gene match: 8. The CDR3 is made up of 15 amino acids. CDR3 residues: CASSNGQASYNEQFF. The CDR3 region has the DNA TGTGCCAGCAGCAACGGACAGGCCTCTTACAATGAGCAGTTCTTC.

The chain has TRBV7-2 and TRBJ1-1; D call uncertain. The CDR3 contains 14 residues. Trimming shortened V by 5 bases and J by 1 base, and 11 bases separated the two germline ends. In germline, CDR1 is SGHTA, CDR2 FQGNSA. CDR3 in DNA: TGTGCCAGCAGCACCGGGCCAGGGAACACTGAAGCTTTCTTT. Its protein product is CASSTGPGNTEAFF.

This clone was counted a single time. The chain is built from TRBV5-1 and TRBJ1-3; D uncertain. Germline CDR1 SGHRS, CDR2 YFSETQ. The CDR3 runs to 12 residues. The ends were cut back, 7 bases at V and 4 bases at J, with 9 bases in the middle. In DNA, the CDR3 is TGCGCCAGCGGCCCTGACGGAAACACCATATATTTT. Its protein product is CASGPDGNTIYF.